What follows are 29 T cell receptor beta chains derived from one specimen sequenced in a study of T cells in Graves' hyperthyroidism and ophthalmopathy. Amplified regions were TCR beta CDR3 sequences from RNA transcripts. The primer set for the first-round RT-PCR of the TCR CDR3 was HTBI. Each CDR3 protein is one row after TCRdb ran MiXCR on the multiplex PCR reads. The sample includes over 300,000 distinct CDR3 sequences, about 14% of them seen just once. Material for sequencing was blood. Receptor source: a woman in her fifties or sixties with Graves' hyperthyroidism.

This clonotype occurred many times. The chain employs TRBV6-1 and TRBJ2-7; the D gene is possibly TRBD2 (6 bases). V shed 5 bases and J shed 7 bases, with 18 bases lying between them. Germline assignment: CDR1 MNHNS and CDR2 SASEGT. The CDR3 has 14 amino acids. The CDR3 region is CASSSSPGGKEQYF. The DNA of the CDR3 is TGTGCCAGCAGTTCGTCGCCCGGGGGTAAAGAGCAGTACTTC.

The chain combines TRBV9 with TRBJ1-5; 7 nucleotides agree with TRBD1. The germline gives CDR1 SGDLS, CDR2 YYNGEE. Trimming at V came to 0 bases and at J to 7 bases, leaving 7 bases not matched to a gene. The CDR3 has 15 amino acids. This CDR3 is CASSVGQGVNQPQHF. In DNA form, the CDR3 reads TGTGCCAGCAGCGTAGGACAGGGAGTGAACCAGCCCCAGCATTTT.

The CDR3: CASSERELTVNSNQPQHF. CDR3 nucleotide sequence: TGTGCCAGCAGTGAACGAGAATTGACAGTTAATAGCAATCAGCCCCAGCATTTT. The chain links TRBV6-1 to TRBJ1-5; TRBD1 might be the D (5 bases). The length of the CDR3 is 18 residues. Germline CDR1 MNHNS, CDR2 SASEGT. V was shortened by 2 bases and J by 0 bases, with 17 bases between the two germline ends.

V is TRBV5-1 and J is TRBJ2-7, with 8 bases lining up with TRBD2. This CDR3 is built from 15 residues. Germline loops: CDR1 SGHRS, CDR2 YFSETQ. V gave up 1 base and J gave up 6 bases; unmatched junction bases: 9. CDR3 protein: CASSLRSGSIREQYF. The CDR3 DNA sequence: TGCGCCAGCAGCTTGAGGAGCGGGAGTATTCGCGAGCAGTACTTC.

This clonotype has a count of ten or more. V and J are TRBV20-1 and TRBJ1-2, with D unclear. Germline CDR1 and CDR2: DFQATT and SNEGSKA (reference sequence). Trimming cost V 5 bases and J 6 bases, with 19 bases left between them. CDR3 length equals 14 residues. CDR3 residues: CSAFRWGGWDGYTF. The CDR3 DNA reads TGCAGTGCTTTCCGGTGGGGAGGGTGGGATGGCTACACCTTC.

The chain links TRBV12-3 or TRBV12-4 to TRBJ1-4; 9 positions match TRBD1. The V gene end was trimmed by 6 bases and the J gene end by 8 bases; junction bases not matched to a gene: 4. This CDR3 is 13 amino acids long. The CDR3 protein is CASSGTGREKLFF. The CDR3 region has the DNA TGTGCCAGCAGCGGGACAGGGAGAGAAAAACTGTTTTTT.

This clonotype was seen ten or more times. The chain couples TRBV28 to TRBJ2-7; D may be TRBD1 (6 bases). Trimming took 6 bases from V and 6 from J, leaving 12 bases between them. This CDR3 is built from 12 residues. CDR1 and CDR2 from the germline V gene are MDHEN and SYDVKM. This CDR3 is CASRQTGPEQYF. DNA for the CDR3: TGTGCCAGCAGGCAGACAGGCCCCGAGCAGTACTTC. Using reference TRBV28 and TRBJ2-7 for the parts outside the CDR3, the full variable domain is DVKVTQSSRYLVKRTGEKVFLECVQDMDHENMFWYRQDPGLGLRLIYFSYDVKMKEKGDIPEGYSVSREKKERFSLILESASTNQTSMYLCASRQTGPEQYFGPGTRLTVT.

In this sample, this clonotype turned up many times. CDR3: CASSQPLRDRDEKLFF. In DNA form, the CDR3 reads TGTGCCAGCAGCCAACCGCTCCGGGACAGGGACGAAAAACTGTTTTTT. The chain has TRBV3-1 and TRBJ1-4; 9 nucleotides line up with TRBD1. The CDR3 has 16 amino acids. Trimming took 2 bases from V and 8 from J; bases not matched to a gene: 9. The germline V gene encodes CDR1 LGHDT and CDR2 YNNKEL (reference sequence).

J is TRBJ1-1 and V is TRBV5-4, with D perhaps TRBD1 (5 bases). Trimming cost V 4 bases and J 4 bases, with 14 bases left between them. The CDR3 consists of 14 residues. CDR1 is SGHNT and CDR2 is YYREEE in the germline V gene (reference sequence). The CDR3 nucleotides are TGTGCCAGCAGCCCCGACACTGGGGGCACTGAAGCTTTCTTT. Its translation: CASSPDTGGTEAFF.

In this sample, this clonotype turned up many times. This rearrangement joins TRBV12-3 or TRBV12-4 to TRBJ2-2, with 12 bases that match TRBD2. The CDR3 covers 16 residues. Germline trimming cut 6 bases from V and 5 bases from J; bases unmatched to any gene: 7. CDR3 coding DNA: TGTGCCAGCAGGAGACTAGCGGGAGTGGAAACCGGGGAGCTGTTTTTT. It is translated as CASRRLAGVETGELFF.

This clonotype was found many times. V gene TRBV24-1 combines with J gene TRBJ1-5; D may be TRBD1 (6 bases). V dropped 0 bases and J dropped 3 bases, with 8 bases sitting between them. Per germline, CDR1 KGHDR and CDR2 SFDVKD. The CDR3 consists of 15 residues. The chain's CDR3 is CATSDLGGPNQPQHF. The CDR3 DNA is TGTGCCACCAGTGATTTGGGGGGCCCCAATCAGCCCCAGCATTTT.

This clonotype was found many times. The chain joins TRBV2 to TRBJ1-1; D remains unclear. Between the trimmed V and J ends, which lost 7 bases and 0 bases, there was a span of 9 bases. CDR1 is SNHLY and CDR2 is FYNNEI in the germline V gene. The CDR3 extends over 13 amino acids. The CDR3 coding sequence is TGTGCCAGCAAGAAGGGATTGAACACTGAAGCTTTCTTT. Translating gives CASKKGLNTEAFF.

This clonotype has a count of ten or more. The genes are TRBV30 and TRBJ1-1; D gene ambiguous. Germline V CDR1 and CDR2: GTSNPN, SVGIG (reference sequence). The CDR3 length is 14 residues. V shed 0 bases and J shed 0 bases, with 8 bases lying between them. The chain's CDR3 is CAWSVLTLNTEAFF. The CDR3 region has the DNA TGTGCCTGGAGTGTACTCACCTTGAACACTGAAGCTTTCTTT.

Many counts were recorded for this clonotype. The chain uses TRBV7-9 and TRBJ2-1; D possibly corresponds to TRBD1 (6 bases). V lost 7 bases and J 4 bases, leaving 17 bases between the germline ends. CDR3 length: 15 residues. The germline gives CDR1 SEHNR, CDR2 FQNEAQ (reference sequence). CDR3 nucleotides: TGTGCCAGCACGACAGGTCGCCTGGGGTACAATGAGCAGTTCTTC. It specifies CASTTGRLGYNEQFF.

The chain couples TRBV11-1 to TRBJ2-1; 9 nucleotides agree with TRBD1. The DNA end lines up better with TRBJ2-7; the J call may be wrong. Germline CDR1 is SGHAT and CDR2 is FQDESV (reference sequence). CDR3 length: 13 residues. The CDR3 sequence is CASSFGTGNEQYF. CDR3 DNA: TGTGCCAGCAGCTTCGGGACAGGGAATGAGCAGTACTTC.

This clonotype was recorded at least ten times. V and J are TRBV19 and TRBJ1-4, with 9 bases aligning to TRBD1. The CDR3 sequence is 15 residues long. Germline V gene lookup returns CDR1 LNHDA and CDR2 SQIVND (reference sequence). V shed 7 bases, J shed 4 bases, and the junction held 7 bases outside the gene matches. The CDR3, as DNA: TGTGCCAGTAAACCGGGACAGGGTAATAATGAAAAACTGTTTTTT. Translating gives CASKPGQGNNEKLFF.

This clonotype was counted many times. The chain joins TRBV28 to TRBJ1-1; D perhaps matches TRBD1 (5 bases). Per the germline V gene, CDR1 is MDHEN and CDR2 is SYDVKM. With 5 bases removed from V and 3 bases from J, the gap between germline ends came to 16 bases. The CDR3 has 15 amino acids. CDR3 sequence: CASSNPGGVDTEAFF. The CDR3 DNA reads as TGTGCCAGCAGTAATCCCGGGGGAGTGGACACTGAAGCTTTCTTT.

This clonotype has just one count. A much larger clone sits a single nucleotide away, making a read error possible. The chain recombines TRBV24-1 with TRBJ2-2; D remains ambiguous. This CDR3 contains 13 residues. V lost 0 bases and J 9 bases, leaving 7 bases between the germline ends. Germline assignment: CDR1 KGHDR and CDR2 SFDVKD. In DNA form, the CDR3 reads TGTGCCACCAGTGATTTGCGTACCAGGGAGCTGTTTTTT. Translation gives CATSDLRTRELFF.

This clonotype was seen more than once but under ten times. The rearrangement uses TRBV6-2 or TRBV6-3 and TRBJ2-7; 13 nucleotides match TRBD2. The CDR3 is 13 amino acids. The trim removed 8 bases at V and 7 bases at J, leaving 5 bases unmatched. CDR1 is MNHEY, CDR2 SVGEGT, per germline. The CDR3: CASGLAGVAEQYF. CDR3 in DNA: TGTGCCAGCGGACTAGCGGGAGTAGCAGAGCAGTACTTC.

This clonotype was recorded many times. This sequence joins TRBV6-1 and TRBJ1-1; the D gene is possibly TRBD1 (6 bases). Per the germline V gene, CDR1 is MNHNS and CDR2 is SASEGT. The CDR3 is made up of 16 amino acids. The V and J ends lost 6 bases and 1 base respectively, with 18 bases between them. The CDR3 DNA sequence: TGTGCCAGCAGGGAGGAACCGGGACATTGGAACACTGAAGCTTTCTTT. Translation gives CASREEPGHWNTEAFF.

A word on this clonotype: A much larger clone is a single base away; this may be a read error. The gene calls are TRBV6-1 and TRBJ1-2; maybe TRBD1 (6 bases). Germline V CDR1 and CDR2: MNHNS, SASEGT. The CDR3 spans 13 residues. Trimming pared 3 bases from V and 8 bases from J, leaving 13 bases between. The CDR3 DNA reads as TGTGCCAGCAGTGAGATGGACAGTTGGGGCTACACCTTC. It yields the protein CASSEMDSWGYTF.

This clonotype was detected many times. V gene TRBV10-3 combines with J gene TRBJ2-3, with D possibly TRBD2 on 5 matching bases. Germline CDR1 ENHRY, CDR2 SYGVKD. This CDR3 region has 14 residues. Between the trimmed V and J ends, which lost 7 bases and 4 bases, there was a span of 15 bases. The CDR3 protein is CAITADRGADTQYF. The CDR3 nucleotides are TGTGCCATCACCGCGGACCGGGGAGCAGATACGCAGTATTTT.

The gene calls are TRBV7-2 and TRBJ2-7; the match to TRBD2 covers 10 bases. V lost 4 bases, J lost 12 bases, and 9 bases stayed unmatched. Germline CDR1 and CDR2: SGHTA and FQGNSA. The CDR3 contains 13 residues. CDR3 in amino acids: CASSSDPAGGRYF. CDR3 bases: TGTGCCAGCAGCTCAGATCCAGCGGGGGGGCGGTACTTC.

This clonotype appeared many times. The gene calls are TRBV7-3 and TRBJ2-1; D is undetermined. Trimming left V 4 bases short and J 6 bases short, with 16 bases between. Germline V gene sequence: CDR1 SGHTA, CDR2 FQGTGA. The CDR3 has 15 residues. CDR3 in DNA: TGTGCCAGCAGCTCCGAACGGACGAGCCCCAATGAGCAGTTCTTC. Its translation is CASSSERTSPNEQFF.

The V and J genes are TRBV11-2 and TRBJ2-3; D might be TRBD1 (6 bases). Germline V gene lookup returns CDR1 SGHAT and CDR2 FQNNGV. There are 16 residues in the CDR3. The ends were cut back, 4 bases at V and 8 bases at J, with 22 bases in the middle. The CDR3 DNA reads TGTGCCAGCAGCTCCCACCGGGACACCCGAATTGTTACGCAGTATTTT. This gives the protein CASSSHRDTRIVTQYF.

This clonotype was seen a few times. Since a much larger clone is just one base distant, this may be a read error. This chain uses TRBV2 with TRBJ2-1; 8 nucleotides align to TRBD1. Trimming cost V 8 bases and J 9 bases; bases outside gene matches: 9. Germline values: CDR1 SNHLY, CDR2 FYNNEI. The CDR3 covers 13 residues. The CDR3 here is CASGATGESEQFF. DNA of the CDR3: TGTGCCAGCGGAGCGACAGGGGAGAGTGAGCAGTTCTTC.

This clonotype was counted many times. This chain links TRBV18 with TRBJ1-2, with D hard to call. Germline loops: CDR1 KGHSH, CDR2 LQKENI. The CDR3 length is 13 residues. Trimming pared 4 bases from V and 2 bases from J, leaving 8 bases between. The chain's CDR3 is CASSLGENYGYTF. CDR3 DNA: TGTGCCAGCTCACTCGGGGAGAACTATGGCTACACCTTC.

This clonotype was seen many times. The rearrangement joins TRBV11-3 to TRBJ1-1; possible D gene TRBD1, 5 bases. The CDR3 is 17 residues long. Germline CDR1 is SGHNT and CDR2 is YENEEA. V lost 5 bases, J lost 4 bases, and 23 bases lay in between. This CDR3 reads CASSHIIPEGDSTEAFF. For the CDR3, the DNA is TGTGCCAGCAGCCACATAATCCCGGAGGGCGACAGCACTGAAGCTTTCTTT.

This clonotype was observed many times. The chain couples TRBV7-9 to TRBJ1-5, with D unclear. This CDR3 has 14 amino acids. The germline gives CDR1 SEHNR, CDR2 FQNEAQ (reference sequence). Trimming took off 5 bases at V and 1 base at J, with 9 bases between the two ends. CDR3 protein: CASSPGRSNQPQHF. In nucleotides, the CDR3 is TGTGCCAGCAGCCCCGGACGAAGCAATCAGCCCCAGCATTTT.